These 31 T cell receptor beta chains originate from one sample sequenced in a study of cytomegalovirus exposure and HLA in healthy donors. The PCR used 60 Vbeta and 13 Jbeta primers. The protocol was immunoSEQ multiplex PCR, while the TCRdb copy is restricted to in-frame clones and leaves out a portion. The sample has 100,000 or so clones; around 75% are singletons. Material: PBMCs. These receptors came from a man aged 50-60 years in good health and CMV-seronegative.

The CDR3 sequence is CASSLDGLAGRTDTQYF. The CDR3 nucleotides read TGTGCCAGCAGCTTAGATGGTCTAGCGGGACGCACAGATACGCAGTATTTT. The J gene is TRBJ2-3, the V gene TRBV7-2; 9 bases map to TRBD2. The CDR3 runs 17 residues. From germline, CDR1 is SGHTA and CDR2 FQGNSA. The junction had 6 bases not matched to a gene; V was cut back by 1 base and J by 1 base.

The chain carries TRBV5-1 and TRBJ2-1; D is uncertain. This CDR3 comprises 13 residues. In germline, CDR1 is SGHRS, CDR2 YFSETQ. V was pared by 1 base and J by 1 base, with 3 bases between. The chain's CDR3 is CASSLPSYNEQFF. The CDR3 region has the DNA TGCGCCAGCAGCTTGCCGTCCTACAATGAGCAGTTCTTC.

V and J are TRBV19 and TRBJ1-6; 7 bases line up with TRBD1. Germline assignment: CDR1 LNHDA and CDR2 SQIVND (reference sequence). This CDR3 has 16 amino acids. Losses at the gene ends were 6 bases for V and 5 bases for J; bases not matched to a gene: 10. DNA for the CDR3: TGTGCCAGTAGACCTCTCGACAGGGCTAATAATTCACCCCTCCACTTT. Residues: CASRPLDRANNSPLHF.

This chain joins TRBV11-3 and TRBJ1-1; D gene unclear. Per the germline V gene, CDR1 is SGHNT and CDR2 is YENEEA. V lost 4 bases and J lost 3, with 9 bases in between. The CDR3 spans 13 residues. CDR3 coding DNA: TGTGCCAGCAGCTCCGATACGGACACTGAAGCTTTCTTT. Protein sequence: CASSSDTDTEAFF. Variable domain in full (rest from reference TRBV11-3 and TRBJ1-1): EAGVVQSPRYKIIEKKQPVAFWCNPISGHNTLYWYLQNLGQGPELLIRYENEEAVDDSQLPKDRFSAERLKGVDSTLKIQPAELGDSAVYLCASSSDTDTEAFFGQGTRLTVV.

The chain has TRBV27 and TRBJ1-4, with 7 bases that match TRBD1. Looked up from germline, CDR1 is MNHEY and CDR2 is SMNVEV (reference sequence). Losses at the gene ends were 3 bases for V and 2 bases for J; bases not matched to a gene: 6. This CDR3 is 16 amino acids long. CDR3 sequence: CASSLLGTATNEKLFF. Here the CDR3 DNA reads TGTGCCAGCAGTTTGCTCGGGACAGCCACTAATGAAAAACTGTTTTTT.

This clone was picked up a small number of times. The gene calls are TRBV27 and TRBJ2-5, with TRBD1 matching 9 bases. Germline-derived CDR1 and CDR2 are MNHEY and SMNVEV (reference sequence). V shed 1 base, J shed 5 bases, and the junction held 2 bases outside the gene matches. This CDR3 contains 14 residues. The CDR3 is CASSLFGTGETQYF. The CDR3 coding sequence is TGTGCCAGCAGTTTATTTGGGACAGGGGAGACCCAGTACTTC.

The chain combines TRBV30 with TRBJ1-4; D gene unclear. Trimming took off 0 bases at V and 8 bases at J, with 13 bases between the two ends. CDR1 and CDR2 (germline): GTSNPN, SVGIG (reference sequence). The CDR3 extends over 14 amino acids. This CDR3 is CAWSVGSAGEKLFF. Written as DNA, the CDR3 is TGTGCCTGGAGTGTTGGGAGCGCGGGGGAAAAACTGTTTTTT.

The chain is built from TRBV30 and TRBJ1-5, with 9 bases aligning to TRBD1. Germline loops: CDR1 GTSNPN, CDR2 SVGIG (reference sequence). The CDR3 has 14 residues. V shed 5 bases, J shed 5 bases, and the junction held 7 bases outside the gene matches. The CDR3 spells CAWAGTGLDQPQHF. CDR3 in DNA: TGTGCCTGGGCCGGGACAGGGTTAGATCAGCCCCAGCATTTT.

The V and J genes are TRBV19 and TRBJ1-4; D is unclear. Trimming took off 6 bases at V and 5 bases at J, with 13 bases between the two ends. The germline gives CDR1 LNHDA, CDR2 SQIVND (reference sequence). The CDR3 has 14 amino acids. The CDR3 bases are TGTGCCAGTAGCCAAACAAGAAAGAATGAAAAACTGTTTTTT. It codes for CASSQTRKNEKLFF.

This clone occurred once. The genes are TRBV30 and TRBJ2-2, with D hard to call. The CDR3 sequence is 14 residues long. V lost 0 bases and J 0 bases, leaving 5 bases between the germline ends. Germline V gene lookup returns CDR1 GTSNPN and CDR2 SVGIG (reference sequence). The DNA of the CDR3 is TGTGCCTGGAGTGTACTTGCGAACACCGGGGAGCTGTTTTTT. Protein sequence: CAWSVLANTGELFF.

The rearrangement joins TRBV5-6 to TRBJ1-2; 9 bases fit TRBD1. The CDR3 is made up of 16 amino acids. Trimming cost V 0 bases and J 4 bases; bases outside gene matches: 7. The germline gives CDR1 SGHDT, CDR2 YYEEEE. The CDR3: CASSLVVGQGVYGYTF. The CDR3 nucleotides read TGTGCCAGCAGCTTGGTAGTGGGACAGGGTGTCTATGGCTACACCTTC.

This chain joins TRBV6-5 and TRBJ1-1, with TRBD1 as a possible D gene (6 bases). The germline V gene has CDR1 MNHEY and CDR2 SVGAGI. CDR3 length equals 16 residues. Trimming removed 4 bases at V and 1 base at J, with 16 bases between. CDR3 sequence reads: CASSLQGVGANTEAFF. DNA of the CDR3: TGTGCCAGCAGTTTACAGGGTGTCGGGGCGAACACTGAAGCTTTCTTT.

This rearrangement joins TRBV27 to TRBJ2-1; D gene ambiguous. CDR3 length equals 15 residues. Per germline, CDR1 MNHEY and CDR2 SMNVEV (reference sequence). V lost 8 bases and J 0 bases, leaving 14 bases between the germline ends. DNA of the CDR3: TGTGCCAGCGGTGCGGTGATGAGCTCCTACAATGAGCAGTTCTTC. Translation: CASGAVMSSYNEQFF.

Comment on this clone: Relative to the germline gene, one junction end is altered; a read error may explain this. The J gene is TRBJ2-1, the V gene TRBV10-3; maybe TRBD1 (6 bases). The length of the CDR3 is 15 residues. Germline loops: CDR1 ENHRY, CDR2 SYGVKD. The CDR3 loop reads CAISEGGQSYNGQFF. In nucleotides, the CDR3 is TGTGCCATCAGTGAGGGGGGCCAATCCTACAATGGGCAGTTCTTC.

The chain carries TRBV2 and TRBJ1-5, with TRBD1 identical over 8 bases. The germline gives CDR1 SNHLY, CDR2 FYNNEI. The CDR3 runs to 14 residues. J gave up 2 bases and V 8 bases, and 5 bases lay outside the gene matches. The CDR3 bases are TGTGCCAGCCTCAGGGGGCTTGGCAATCAGCCCCAGCATTTT. This sequence encodes CASLRGLGNQPQHF.

The rearrangement uses TRBV7-2 and TRBJ2-2; D call uncertain. CDR1 is SGHTA, CDR2 FQGNSA, per germline. This CDR3 contains 14 residues. V lost 1 base to trimming and J lost 3 bases, with 6 bases between them. The CDR3 protein is CASSLERDTGELFF. For the CDR3, the DNA is TGTGCCAGCAGCTTAGAGCGAGACACCGGGGAGCTGTTTTTT.

The V gene is TRBV7-8, the J gene TRBJ1-5, with 7 nucleotides matching TRBD1. Losses at the gene ends were 5 bases for V and 6 bases for J; bases not matched to a gene: 4. From germline, CDR1 is SGHVS and CDR2 FQNEAQ. This CDR3 has 13 residues. CDR3 in DNA: TGTGCCAGCAGCACCCGACAGGGTCAGCCCCAGCATTTT. It yields the protein CASSTRQGQPQHF.

This clone was counted a few times. This sequence joins TRBV28 and TRBJ2-1, with 15 bases lining up with TRBD2. V shed 7 bases, J shed 7 bases, and the junction held 11 bases outside the gene matches. Germline-derived CDR1 and CDR2 are MDHEN and SYDVKM. CDR3 length: 17 amino acids. This CDR3 reads CASTQIGTSGRRNEQFF. CDR3 sequence (DNA): TGTGCCAGCACCCAAATCGGGACTAGCGGGAGGAGAAATGAGCAGTTCTTC.

This chain connects TRBV5-1 to TRBJ1-5, with 9 bases matching TRBD1. The CDR3 sequence is 15 residues long. Unmatched junction bases numbered 6, after V lost 6 bases and J lost 2 bases. CDR1 is SGHRS and CDR2 is YFSETQ in the germline V gene. The CDR3 protein is CASIPGDRGNQPQHF. CDR3 in DNA: TGCGCCAGCATACCAGGGGACAGGGGCAATCAGCCCCAGCATTTT.

This chain connects TRBV11-1 to TRBJ2-7; 8 nucleotides align to TRBD1. In germline, CDR1 is SGHAT, CDR2 FQDESV (reference sequence). Losses at the gene ends were 5 bases for V and 3 bases for J; bases not matched to a gene: 15. The CDR3 is made up of 17 amino acids. The CDR3 nucleotides are TGTGCCAGCAGCACTGGACAGGGCCTTACTTTCATCTACGAGCAGTACTTC. Protein product: CASSTGQGLTFIYEQYF.

The V gene is TRBV30, the J gene TRBJ1-5; a possible D gene is TRBD1 (6 bases). CDR3 length: 18 amino acids. Looked up from germline, CDR1 is GTSNPN and CDR2 is SVGIG (reference sequence). The V end was cut by 0 bases, the J end by 4 bases, with 22 bases between. CDR3 region: CAWSVTRVWGQENQPQHF. The CDR3 region has the DNA TGTGCCTGGAGTGTCACTAGGGTGTGGGGACAAGAAAATCAGCCCCAGCATTTT.

The V call is TRBV6-1, the J call TRBJ2-3, with D tentatively TRBD2 (7 bases). CDR1 and CDR2 from the germline V gene are MNHNS and SASEGT. V shed 4 bases and J shed 0 bases, with 11 bases lying between them. This CDR3 is 15 amino acids long. This CDR3 is CASSVGGASTDTQYF. Written as DNA, the CDR3 is TGTGCCAGCAGTGTGGGGGGGGCTAGCACAGATACGCAGTATTTT.

The chain links TRBV25-1 to TRBJ2-7; no firm D call. The CDR3 extends over 13 amino acids. Germline CDR1 is MGHDK and CDR2 is SYGVNS. The ends were cut back, 2 bases at V and 5 bases at J, with 10 bases in the middle. The DNA for the CDR3 is TGTGCCAGCAGTGAACCCCCTAACCACGAGCAGTACTTC. Its protein is CASSEPPNHEQYF.

The chain links TRBV10-1 to TRBJ1-1; 8 bases are a match to TRBD1. Germline loops: CDR1 WNHNN, CDR2 SYGVQD (reference sequence). With V trimmed by 5 bases and J by 9 bases, 8 bases remained unmatched. CDR3 size: 13 residues. The CDR3: CASSPGTGGKAFF. CDR3 nucleotides: TGCGCCAGCAGTCCCGGGACAGGCGGGAAAGCTTTCTTT.

This chain links TRBV11-2 with TRBJ2-1, with 13 bases aligning to TRBD2. V lost 6 bases and J lost 7; bases outside the gene matches: 6. The length of the CDR3 is 15 residues. The V gene's germline CDR1 is SGHAT and CDR2 FQNNGV. In nucleotides, the CDR3 is TGTGCCAGCAGACGACTAGCGGGGGGCCTGAATGAGCAGTTCTTC. It yields the protein CASRRLAGGLNEQFF.

The chain carries TRBV5-1 and TRBJ2-5; 11 bases match TRBD2. The V and J ends lost 4 bases and 5 bases, in that order; junction bases with no gene match: 4. The CDR3 length is 14 residues. The germline CDR1 and CDR2 sequences are SGHRS and YFSETQ. CDR3 region: CASSTSGSVETQYF. CDR3 sequence (DNA): TGCGCCAGCAGCACTAGCGGGAGTGTCGAGACCCAGTACTTC.

This clone appeared a few times. The V and J genes are TRBV6-5 and TRBJ1-1; possibly TRBD1 for D (6 bases). Trimming stripped 4 bases from V and 5 bases from J, with 14 bases between. The CDR3 contains 14 residues. Germline V gene sequence: CDR1 MNHEY, CDR2 SVGAGI. The CDR3 DNA follows: TGTGCCAGCAGTTCCCAGGGGCGAGGTACTGAAGCTTTCTTT. Protein: CASSSQGRGTEAFF.

This sequence joins TRBV6-6 and TRBJ1-1, with D perhaps TRBD1 (6 bases). CDR1 MNHNY and CDR2 SVGAGI come from the germline V gene (reference sequence). V was shortened by 7 bases and J by 2 bases, with 14 bases between the two germline ends. This CDR3 is 14 amino acids long. The CDR3 loop is CASTYTGLNTEAFF. In DNA, the CDR3 is TGTGCCAGCACCTACACAGGGTTAAACACTGAAGCTTTCTTT.

The V gene is TRBV19, the J gene TRBJ2-7, with 9 nucleotides matching TRBD1. V was pared by 10 bases and J by 0 bases, with 7 bases of the junction left unmatched. The CDR3 has 14 residues. Germline lookup yields CDR1 LNHDA and CDR2 SQIVND (reference sequence). CDR3 sequence reads: CATTGTGRSYEQYF. The CDR3 bases are TGTGCCACTACCGGGACAGGGCGCTCCTACGAGCAGTACTTC.

V and J are TRBV28 and TRBJ2-7; 7 nucleotides line up with TRBD1. The CDR3 spans 15 residues. The ends lost 5 bases at V and 2 bases at J; junction bases unmatched: 9. Germline loops: CDR1 MDHEN, CDR2 SYDVKM. CDR3 sequence (DNA): TGTGCCAGCAGTCTGACCGGGACAGTGACCTACGAGCAGTACTTC. The encoded protein is CASSLTGTVTYEQYF.

The V and J genes are TRBV5-1 and TRBJ2-2; D might be TRBD2 (5 bases). With 2 bases removed from V and 7 bases from J, the gap between germline ends came to 12 bases. The CDR3 is 14 residues long. In germline, CDR1 is SGHRS, CDR2 YFSETQ. The chain's CDR3 is CASSFRADRGELFF. CDR3 nucleotide sequence: TGCGCCAGCAGCTTTAGAGCGGATCGCGGGGAGCTGTTTTTT.